Listed here are 20 T cell receptor beta chains from one sample, sequenced in a study of tumor-infiltrating lymphocytes in oesophageal squamous cell carcinoma (dated by TCRdb to about 2016). The protocol used for the library was PCR. TCRdb records Illumina HiSeq 2000 as the sequencer. Through fastp at Q25 and MiXCR, TCRdb rebuilt clones from the public reads, retaining in-frame beta chains. Rows are unified per CDR3 protein, each entry keeping the most common DNA and genes. This sample comprises 20,000 to 25,000 distinct CDR3 sequences, under 45% of them detected only once. The ten biggest clones cover about 12% of the sample. Sequenced material: esophageal tumor tissue. All receptors derive from a male donor with esophageal squamous cell carcinoma.

This clonotype was counted ten times or more. The CDR3 here is CASSRGLTPQHF. The CDR3 DNA reads TGTGCCAGCAGCCGCGGCCTTACCCCTCAGCATTTT. V gene TRBV12-3 or TRBV12-4 combines with J gene TRBJ1-5; D not certain. CDR3 size: 12 residues. Trimming shortened V by 6 bases and J by 13 bases, and 16 bases separated the two germline ends.

This clonotype was observed at least ten times. The V gene is TRBV6-2 or TRBV6-3, the J gene TRBJ2-7; D uncertain. V was pared by 0 bases and J by 5 bases, with 8 bases between. This CDR3 is 13 amino acids long. Germline-derived CDR1 and CDR2 are MNHEY and SVGEGT. The CDR3 sequence is CASSYSISNEQYF. The CDR3 DNA follows: TGTGCCAGCAGTTACTCGATAAGCAACGAGCAGTACTTC.

By its share, this clonotype is medium-sized. The chain is built from TRBV7-2 and TRBJ1-1, with D perhaps TRBD1 (5 bases). Germline lookup yields CDR1 SGHTA and CDR2 FQGNSA. The germline V and J ends were trimmed by 5 bases and 0 bases, with 10 bases remaining between them. This CDR3 has 14 residues. This chain's CDR3 is CASSLGVLNTEAFF. As DNA, the CDR3 is TGTGCCAGCAGCCTAGGGGTTCTGAACACTGAAGCTTTCTTT.

The chain couples TRBV9 to TRBJ1-1; D not resolved. The end of the DNA aligns better with TRBJ2-1, so the J call may be wrong. The CDR3 is made up of 15 amino acids. CDR1 is SGDLS and CDR2 is YYNGEE in the germline V gene. This CDR3 reads CASSAPSSIGETQFF. In DNA form, the CDR3 reads TGTGCCAGCAGCGCCCCATCGTCGATCGGAGAGACCCAGTTCTTC.

In the case of this clonotype: This could be a read error, since a much larger clone is one nucleotide away. The V call is TRBV27, the J call TRBJ2-4; tentatively, D is TRBD2 (6 bases). The J call may be faulty, since TRBJ2-7 better matches the DNA end. The CDR3 contains 14 residues. The germline V gene has CDR1 MNHEY and CDR2 SMNVEV (reference sequence). CDR3 residues: CASSSSVEGGEQYF. As DNA, the CDR3 is TGTGCCAGCAGTTCATCGGTGGAGGGAGGCGAGCAGTACTTC.

By share, this clonotype ranks as medium-sized. CDR3 DNA: TGTGCCAGCAGTTTGGGGACAGGGAGAATAAGCCAGCCCCAGCATTTT. Translation gives CASSLGTGRISQPQHF. This chain connects TRBV12-3 or TRBV12-4 to TRBJ1-5; 9 nucleotides agree with TRBD1. The CDR3 length is 16 residues. Trimming cost V 3 bases and J 7 bases; bases outside gene matches: 10.

This clonotype occurred many times. The V gene is TRBV11-2, the J gene TRBJ2-5; perhaps TRBD1 as D (5 bases). Germline CDR1 SGHAT, CDR2 FQNNGV. With 3 bases removed from V and 5 bases from J, the gap between germline ends came to 10 bases. This CDR3 has 13 amino acids. CDR3 sequence reads: CASSFQGIETQYF. The CDR3 DNA follows: TGTGCCAGCAGCTTTCAGGGAATCGAGACCCAGTACTTC.

The chain employs TRBV7-8 and TRBJ2-1, with TRBD2 as a possible D gene (6 bases). The V and J ends lost 8 bases and 4 bases respectively, with 21 bases between them. The germline gives CDR1 SGHVS, CDR2 FQNEAQ. This CDR3 contains 16 residues. CDR3 sequence (DNA): TGTGCCAGCGGGTATAGGGGTGGGACTCAGTACAATGAGCAGTTCTTC. The encoded protein is CASGYRGGTQYNEQFF.

In its sample, this clonotype was seen many times. This rearrangement joins TRBV28 to TRBJ2-5, with a tentative D call TRBD1 (6 bases). The germline V gene encodes CDR1 MDHEN and CDR2 SYDVKM. The CDR3 contains 16 residues. V was cut by 4 bases and J by 7 bases, with 22 bases left in between. CDR3 sequence (DNA): TGTGCCAGCAGTTCCGACACGACAGGCGTAGGTGGGACCCAGTACTTC. Its protein is CASSSDTTGVGGTQYF.

J is TRBJ2-3 and V is TRBV11-2; D might be TRBD2 (5 bases). This CDR3 has 15 amino acids. V dropped 1 base and J dropped 0 bases, with 8 bases sitting between them. The V gene's germline CDR1 is SGHAT and CDR2 FQNNGV. CDR3 sequence reads: CASSLVGGSTDTQYF. In DNA, the CDR3 is TGTGCCAGCAGCTTAGTAGGCGGGAGCACAGATACGCAGTATTTT.

The V call is TRBV4-1, the J call TRBJ2-4; 14 nucleotides match TRBD2. The germline CDR1 and CDR2 sequences are MGHRA and YSYEKL. V lost 0 bases to trimming and J lost 1 base; unmatched junction nucleotides: 5. The CDR3 contains 19 residues. The CDR3 reads CASSQEGLAGVGAKNIQYF. The CDR3 DNA reads TGCGCCAGCAGCCAAGAGGGACTAGCGGGAGTCGGTGCCAAAAACATTCAGTACTTC.

In its sample, this clonotype is medium-sized. This sequence joins TRBV12-3 or TRBV12-4 and TRBJ1-5, with 7 bases identical to TRBD1. Trimming took 5 bases from V and 5 from J; bases not matched to a gene: 9. The CDR3 has 15 residues. The CDR3 spells CASSAIRGGDQPQHF. The CDR3, as DNA: TGTGCCAGCAGTGCGATCCGAGGGGGCGATCAGCCCCAGCATTTT.

In the case of this clonotype: The conserved phenylalanine or tryptophan is not found at the CDR3 terminus, so this likely reflects a read error. No DNA is shown, since the ends of the CDR3 on it are uncertain; the CDR3 is the one TCRdb lists. This chain uses TRBV6-2 or TRBV6-3 with TRBJ2-3; the D call in the table, TRBD1, was not verified against the DNA. From germline, CDR1 is MNHEY and CDR2 SVGEGT. The CDR3 has 14 residues if both end residues are counted. CDR3 sequence: CAMGQGAYEQYFGS.

The gene calls are TRBV7-2 and TRBJ2-1, with D tentatively TRBD2 (5 bases). The end of the DNA fits TRBJ2-7 better, so the J call may be wrong. Looked up from germline, CDR1 is SGHTA and CDR2 is FQGNSA. The length of the CDR3 is 13 residues. The CDR3 reads CASSLEAEVEQYF. In DNA, the CDR3 is TGTGCCAGCAGCTTAGAGGCGGAGGTGGAGCAGTACTTC.

The V gene is TRBV7-4, the J gene TRBJ1-5; TRBD1 agrees at 9 bases. Germline V gene lookup returns CDR1 SGHVT and CDR2 SQSDAQ. The CDR3 loop spans 15 amino acids. The ends lost 3 bases at V and 5 bases at J; junction bases unmatched: 5. CDR3 bases: TGTGCCAGCAGCTTTGGACAGGGGTTCTATCAGCCCCAGCATTTT. This codes for CASSFGQGFYQPQHF.

The chain recombines TRBV27 with TRBJ2-1; D perhaps matches TRBD1 (5 bases). The CDR3 runs to 13 residues. Trimming cost V 7 bases and J 3 bases, with 10 bases left between them. The germline gives CDR1 MNHEY, CDR2 SMNVEV (reference sequence). The CDR3 loop is CASTDTYYNEQFF. CDR3 coding DNA: TGTGCCAGCACGGACACCTACTACAATGAGCAGTTCTTC.

The V call is TRBV3-1, the J call TRBJ1-2; D is perhaps TRBD1 (5 bases). V gave up 3 bases and J gave up 0 bases, with 14 bases separating them. The CDR3 is 16 residues long. CDR1 LGHDT and CDR2 YNNKEL come from the germline V gene (reference sequence). This CDR3 reads CASSQGAGTPNYGYTF. The CDR3 DNA follows: TGTGCCAGCAGCCAGGGAGCAGGGACCCCTAACTATGGCTACACCTTC.

This clonotype was seen many times. This chain uses TRBV27 with TRBJ1-6; D gene uncertain. The length of the CDR3 is 16 residues. With 0 bases removed from V and 4 bases from J, the gap between germline ends came to 10 bases. CDR1 is MNHEY, CDR2 SMNVEV, per germline (reference sequence). CDR3 DNA sequence: TGTGCCAGCAGTTTATCCCAGGTGAAATATAATTCACCCCTCCACTTT. Its translation: CASSLSQVKYNSPLHF.

Sample share makes this clonotype medium-sized. The chain has TRBV6-1 and TRBJ1-1, with D uncertain. V was shortened by 5 bases and J by 5 bases, with 15 bases between the two germline ends. In germline, CDR1 is MNHNS, CDR2 SASEGT. The CDR3 extends over 14 amino acids. For the CDR3, the DNA is TGTGCCAGCAGTCTGCGTACTGGAGGGACTGAAGCTTTCTTT. It translates to CASSLRTGGTEAFF.

This clonotype appeared many times. The V call is TRBV10-3, the J call TRBJ2-3; 8 nucleotides match TRBD2. Germline assignment: CDR1 ENHRY and CDR2 SYGVKD. The CDR3 length is 16 residues. V lost 6 bases, J lost 0 bases, and 8 bases stayed unmatched. The CDR3 nucleotides are TGTGCCATCAGAACCGGACTAGCTGCTAGCACAGATACGCAGTATTTT. Translated, it gives CAIRTGLAASTDTQYF.